The clone carrying this T cell receptor (beta chain) showed up just a few times. Its antigen remains unidentified. The PCR was carried out with 60 Vbeta primers and 13 Jbeta primers. Assay: immunoSEQ multiplex PCR; the TCRdb copy retains only in-frame clones and omits some. Of about 140,000 clones in the sample, roughly three quarters were seen once. These data belong to a study of cytomegalovirus exposure and HLA in healthy donors. Regarding the study as a whole: TCR beta V segments were, for the most part, productive about 87% or about 30% of the time in an earlier analysis. Most subjects had HLA-A and HLA-B alleles reportedly predicted accurately by TCR beta sequences. Researchers reported from a later analysis that most CMV-associated TCR beta chains appeared HLA-restricted.

The clonotype originates from a male donor in good health and CMV-seronegative. Sequencing input: PBMCs.

The CDR3 loop reads CASSQTGETQYF. The CDR3 nucleotides are TGCGCCAGCAGTCAGACAGGGGAGACCCAGTACTTC. The V and J genes are TRBV23-1 and TRBJ2-5; 7 nucleotides match TRBD1. TRBV23-1 is designated an ORF whose function remains uncertain. With V trimmed by 3 bases and J by 5 bases, 0 bases remained unmatched. This CDR3 region has 12 residues.